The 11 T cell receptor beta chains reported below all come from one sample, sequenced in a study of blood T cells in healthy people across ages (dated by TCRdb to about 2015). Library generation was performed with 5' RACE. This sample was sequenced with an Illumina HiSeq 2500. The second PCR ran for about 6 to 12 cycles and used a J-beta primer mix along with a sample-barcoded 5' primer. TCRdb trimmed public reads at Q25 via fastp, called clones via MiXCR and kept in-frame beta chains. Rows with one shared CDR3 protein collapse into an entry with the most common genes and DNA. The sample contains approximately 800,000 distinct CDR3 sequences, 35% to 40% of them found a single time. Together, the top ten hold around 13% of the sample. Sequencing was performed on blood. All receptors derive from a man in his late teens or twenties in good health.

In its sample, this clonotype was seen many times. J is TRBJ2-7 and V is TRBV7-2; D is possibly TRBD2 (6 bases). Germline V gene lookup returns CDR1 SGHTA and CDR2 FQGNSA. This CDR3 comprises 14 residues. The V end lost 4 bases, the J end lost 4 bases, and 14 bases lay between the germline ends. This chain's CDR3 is CASSSPLRGYEQYF. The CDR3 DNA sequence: TGTGCCAGCAGCTCACCCTTACGGGGGTACGAGCAGTACTTC.

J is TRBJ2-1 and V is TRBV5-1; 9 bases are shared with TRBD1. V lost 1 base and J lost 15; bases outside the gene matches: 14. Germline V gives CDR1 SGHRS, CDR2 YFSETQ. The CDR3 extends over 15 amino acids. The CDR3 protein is CASSLLQRQGGISFF. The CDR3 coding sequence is TGCGCCAGCAGCTTGCTTCAGAGACAGGGGGGAATTTCGTTCTTC.

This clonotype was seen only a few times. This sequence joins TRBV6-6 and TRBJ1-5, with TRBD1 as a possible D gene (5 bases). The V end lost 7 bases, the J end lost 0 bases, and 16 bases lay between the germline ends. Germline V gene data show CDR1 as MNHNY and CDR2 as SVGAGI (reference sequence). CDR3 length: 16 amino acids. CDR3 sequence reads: CASTIRTPYSNQPQHF. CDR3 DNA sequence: TGTGCCAGCACTATAAGGACACCTTATAGCAATCAGCCCCAGCATTTT.

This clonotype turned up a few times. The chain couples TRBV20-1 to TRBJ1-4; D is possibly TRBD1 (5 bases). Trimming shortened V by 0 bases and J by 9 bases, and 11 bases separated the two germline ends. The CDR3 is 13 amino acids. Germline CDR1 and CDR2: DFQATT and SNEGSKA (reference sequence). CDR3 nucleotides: TGCAGTGCTAGAGAGTCGCAGGGCCAAAAACTGTTTTTT. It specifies CSARESQGQKLFF.

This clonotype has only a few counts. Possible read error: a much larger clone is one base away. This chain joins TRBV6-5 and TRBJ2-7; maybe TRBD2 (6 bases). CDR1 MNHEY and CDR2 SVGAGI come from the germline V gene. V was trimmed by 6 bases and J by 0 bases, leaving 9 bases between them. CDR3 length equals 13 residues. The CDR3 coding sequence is TGTGCCAGCAGGGCGGGGAGCTCCTACGAGCAGTACTTC. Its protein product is CASRAGSSYEQYF.

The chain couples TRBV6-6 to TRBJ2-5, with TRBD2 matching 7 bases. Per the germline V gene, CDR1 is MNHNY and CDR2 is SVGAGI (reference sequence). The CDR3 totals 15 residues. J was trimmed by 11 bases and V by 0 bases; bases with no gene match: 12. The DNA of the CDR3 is TGTGCCAGCAGTTACTCAAGCGGGGACTACAATGAGCAGTACTTC. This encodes CASSYSSGDYNEQYF.

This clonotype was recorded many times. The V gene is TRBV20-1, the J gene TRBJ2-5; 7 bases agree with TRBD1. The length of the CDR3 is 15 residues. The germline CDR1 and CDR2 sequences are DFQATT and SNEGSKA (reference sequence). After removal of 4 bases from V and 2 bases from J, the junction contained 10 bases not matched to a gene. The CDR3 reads CSATAGTDFQETQYF. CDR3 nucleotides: TGCAGTGCTACTGCCGGGACAGATTTTCAAGAGACCCAGTACTTC.

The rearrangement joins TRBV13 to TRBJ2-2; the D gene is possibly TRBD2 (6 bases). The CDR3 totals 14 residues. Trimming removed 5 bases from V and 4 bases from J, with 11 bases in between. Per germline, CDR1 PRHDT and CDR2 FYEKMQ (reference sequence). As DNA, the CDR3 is TGTGCCAGCAGCCCTCTGGGAGGCACCGGGGAGCTGTTTTTT. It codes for CASSPLGGTGELFF.

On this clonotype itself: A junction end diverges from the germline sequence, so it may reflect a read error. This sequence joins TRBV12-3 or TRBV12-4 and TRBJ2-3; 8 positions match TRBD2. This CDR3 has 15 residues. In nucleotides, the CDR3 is TGTGCCAGCAGTTTCGGCGGGGGGTCCACAAATACGCAGTATTTT. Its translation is CASSFGGGSTNTQYF.

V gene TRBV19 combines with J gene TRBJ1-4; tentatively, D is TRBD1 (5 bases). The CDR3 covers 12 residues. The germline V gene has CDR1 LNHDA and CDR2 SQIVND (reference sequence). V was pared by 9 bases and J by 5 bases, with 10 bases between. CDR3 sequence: CASGGLNEKLFF. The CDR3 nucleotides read TGTGCCAGCGGGGGGTTAAATGAAAAACTGTTTTTT.

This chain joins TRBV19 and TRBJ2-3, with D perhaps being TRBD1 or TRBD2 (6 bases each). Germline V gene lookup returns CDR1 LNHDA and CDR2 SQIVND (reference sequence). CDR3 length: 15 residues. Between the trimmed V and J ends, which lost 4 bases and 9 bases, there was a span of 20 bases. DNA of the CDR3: TGTGCCAGTAGTACGAGACTAGGGGGGAGTGTGACGCAGTATTTT. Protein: CASSTRLGGSVTQYF.